Listed below are T cell receptor beta chains from one sample, sequenced in a study of Graves' ophthalmopathy and Graves' hyperthyroidism. TCRdb re-called the multiplex PCR reads through MiXCR, storing one row per CDR3 protein. The repertoire consists of almost 400,000 distinct CDR3 sequences, with approximately 16% occurring once and the leading ten covering roughly 1.6%. The sequenced sample was peripheral blood. The source of these receptors is a woman under 30 with Graves' ophthalmopathy. Both conserved end residues are part of each CDR3. D genes are given only for firm matches. Size is stated for part of the rows, as once, few or many counts, or as a class when the clone is expanded.

NA TRBJ2-7 NA TRBV11-2 TGTGCCAGCAGCTTAGGAACCCGGATCTACGAGCAGTACTTC CASSLGTRIYEQYF
many TRBJ1-1 TRBD1 TRBV5-5 TGTGCCAGCAGCTTGGACAGGGGAATGAACACTGAAGCTTTCTTT CASSLDRGMNTEAFF
many TRBJ2-5 NA TRBV6-2/TRBV6-3 TGTGCCAGCAGCCCTATGGGACTGCGGGGCCAAGAGACCCAGTACTTC CASSPMGLRGQETQYF
many TRBJ2-7 NA TRBV6-1 TGTGCCAGCAGACCCTCCAGGGGGGGTGGGAGCGAGCAGTACTTC CASRPSRGGGSEQYF
many TRBJ2-7 NA TRBV5-1 TGCGCCAGCAGCCTCATGTACGAGCAGTACTTC CASSLMYEQYF
few TRBJ1-5 NA TRBV6-5 TGTGCCAGCAGTTACTCGATGGGGGCTGGGGGCAATCAGCCCCAGCATTTT CASSYSMGAGGNQPQHF
many TRBJ2-5 TRBD2 TRBV11-2 TGTGCCAGCAGCTTACCTCCCGGGACTAGCGGGGGGACCCAAGAGACCCAGTACTTC CASSLPPGTSGGTQETQYF
many TRBJ1-5 NA TRBV20-1 TGCAGTGCAACAGACCTAGACAGAGAGGTCGGTCAGCCCCAGCATTTT CSATDLDREVGQPQHF
many TRBJ2-5 TRBD2 TRBV7-3 TGTGCCAGCAGCTCCGGTCGTAGAGGCGGGAGGCCGCAAGAGACCCAGTACTTC CASSSGRRGGRPQETQYF
many TRBJ1-1 TRBD1 TRBV5-1 TGCGCCAGCAGCTTGGTGACAGGGGTAGCTTTCTTT CASSLVTGVAFF
NA TRBJ1-2 NA TRBV5-1 TGCGCCAGCAGCTTGGCTGGGGGGGAAGGCGGCTACACCTTC CASSLAGGEGGYTF
NA TRBJ2-2 TRBD2 TRBV7-2 TGTGCCAGCAGACCCGACGGGAGGGGCGGGGAGCTGTTTTTT CASRPDGRGGELFF
NA TRBJ2-5 TRBD1 TRBV4-1 TGCGCCAGCAGCCAGGAGACGACAGGGGGCTCTCAGGAGACCCAGTACTTC CASSQETTGGSQETQYF
many TRBJ2-2 TRBD2 TRBV6-1 TGTGCCAGCCGAGCTAGCGGGAACACCGGGGAGCTGTTTTTT CASRASGNTGELFF
NA TRBJ2-7 NA TRBV6-5 TGTGCCAGCAGTTACCTGGACGGGGCTGTATACGAGCAGTACTTC CASSYLDGAVYEQYF
many TRBJ1-6 NA TRBV9 TGTGCCAGCAGCGTAGGGGATTCACCCCTCCACTTT CASSVGDSPLHF
many TRBJ1-1 NA TRBV29-1 TGCAGCGTCGTGGGGCAGGGAAATTTGAACACTGAAGCTTTCTTT CSVVGQGNLNTEAFF
few TRBJ1-5 NA TRBV2 TGTGCCGTATCTGGGGGCTCTCGCAATCAGCCCCAGCATTTT CAVSGGSRNQPQHF
many TRBJ2-7 NA TRBV9 TGTGCCAGCAGTGAAAGATCCCTAGGCGAGCAGTACTTC CASSERSLGEQYF